The 17 T cell receptor beta chains below were found in one sample sequenced in a study of blood T cell repertoires in COVID-19. Measured with immunoSEQ multiplex PCR; TCRdb has only the in-frame clones, and not every one. The table includes around 60,000 clones, roughly 90% detected once. Sequenced: peripheral blood. Receptors were obtained from a man in his fifties or sixties with active COVID-19.

This clone was picked up a small number of times. The chain recombines TRBV18 with TRBJ2-7; no clear D gene. CDR3 length: 12 residues. The V and J ends lost 3 bases and 5 bases respectively, with 8 bases between them. The V gene's germline CDR1 is KGHSH and CDR2 LQKENI. DNA for the CDR3: TGTGCCAGCTCACCTGGGCCAGACGAGCAGTACTTC. It yields the protein CASSPGPDEQYF. Variable domain in full (rest from reference TRBV18 and TRBJ2-7): NAGVMQNPRHLVRRRGQEARLRCSPMKGHSHVYWYRQLPEEGLKFMVYLQKENIIDESGMPKERFSAEFPKEGPSILRIQQVVRGDSAAYFCASSPGPDEQYFGPGTRLTVT.

The rearrangement links TRBV11-2 to TRBJ2-7; TRBD2 matches at 10 bases. The CDR3 covers 18 residues. With 0 bases clipped from V and 3 bases from J, the junction kept 11 bases outside the gene matches. CDR1 and CDR2 (germline): SGHAT, FQNNGV. This chain's CDR3 is CASSLDSSGGFGGYEQYF. The CDR3, as DNA: TGTGCCAGCAGCTTAGATTCTAGCGGGGGTTTCGGAGGCTACGAGCAGTACTTC.

The J gene is TRBJ2-3, the V gene TRBV7-3; 10 positions agree with TRBD2. The CDR3 extends over 14 amino acids. V lost 5 bases to trimming and J lost 4 bases; unmatched junction nucleotides: 3. The germline V gene encodes CDR1 SGHTA and CDR2 FQGTGA. CDR3 sequence (DNA): TGTGCCAGCAGCCCAGGACTAGCGGCAGATACGCAGTATTTT. It specifies CASSPGLAADTQYF.

The V and J genes are TRBV27 and TRBJ1-1; maybe TRBD1 (6 bases). Trimming removed 6 bases at V and 6 bases at J, with 17 bases between. CDR3 length equals 14 residues. CDR1 is MNHEY, CDR2 SMNVEV, per germline (reference sequence). The CDR3 loop reads CASSYLRGKAEAFF. The DNA of the CDR3 is TGTGCCAGCAGCTACTTGAGGGGGAAGGCTGAAGCTTTCTTT.

The V gene is TRBV4-3, the J gene TRBJ1-6; no reliable D call. Germline V gene data show CDR1 as LGHNA and CDR2 as YSLEER. The CDR3 spans 16 residues. Between the trimmed V and J ends, which lost 0 bases and 7 bases, there was a span of 13 bases. The CDR3 here is CASSQEWGVKNSPLHF. CDR3 nucleotide sequence: TGCGCCAGCAGCCAAGAGTGGGGAGTGAAGAATTCACCCCTCCACTTT.

This clone is labeled hyperexpanded. This sequence joins TRBV19 and TRBJ2-7; D may be TRBD1 (6 bases). Trimming removed 3 bases at V and 3 bases at J, with 9 bases between. This CDR3 is built from 13 residues. Looked up from germline, CDR1 is LNHDA and CDR2 is SQIVND (reference sequence). The CDR3, as DNA: TGTGCCAGTAGTATTTTAGGGGGCTACGAGCAGTACTTC. This sequence encodes CASSILGGYEQYF. Full variable domain (rest looked up from reference TRBV19 and TRBJ2-7): DGGITQSPKYLFRKEGQNVTLSCEQNLNHDAMYWYRQDPGQGLRLIYYSQIVNDFQKGDIAEGYSVSREKKESFPLTVTSAQKNPTAFYLCASSILGGYEQYFGPGTRLTVT.

V gene TRBV15 combines with J gene TRBJ2-7; 10 bases are shared with TRBD2. The CDR3 runs 16 residues. CDR1 LNHNV and CDR2 YYDKDF come from the germline V gene (reference sequence). V lost 0 bases, J lost 6 bases, and 8 bases stayed unmatched. As DNA, the CDR3 is TGTGCCACCAGCAGAGATCTGGGGACTAGCGCCTCCGAGCAGTACTTC. Translation gives CATSRDLGTSASEQYF.

The V call is TRBV28, the J call TRBJ2-1, with a weak D call TRBD1 (6 bases). The V gene's germline CDR1 is MDHEN and CDR2 SYDVKM. Deletions cut 3 bases from V and 4 bases from J, with 16 bases between. CDR3 length: 16 amino acids. Here the CDR3 DNA reads TGTGCCAGCAGTTTTGGACAGAACAAACGTTACAATGAGCAGTTCTTC. Translated: CASSFGQNKRYNEQFF.

The CDR3 coding sequence is TGTGCCAGCAGCCAGACAGCTACGAACACTGAAGCTTTCTTT. Translated, it gives CASSQTATNTEAFF. This chain uses TRBV4-2 with TRBJ1-1, with D maybe TRBD1 (5 bases). Germline assignment: CDR1 LGHNA and CDR2 YNFKEQ. The CDR3 is 14 residues long. Trimming pared 3 bases from V and 1 base from J, leaving 9 bases between.

V is TRBV5-1 and J is TRBJ2-1; 10 nucleotides match TRBD2. Germline trimming cut 0 bases from V and 9 bases from J; bases unmatched to any gene: 6. The CDR3 runs to 15 residues. CDR1 is SGHRS, CDR2 YFSETQ, per germline. CDR3 sequence reads: CASSLAQVAGGEQFF. CDR3 coding DNA: TGCGCCAGCAGCTTGGCCCAGGTAGCGGGAGGTGAGCAGTTCTTC.

V gene TRBV28 combines with J gene TRBJ2-6, with D perhaps TRBD1 (6 bases). The CDR3 length is 15 residues. Germline CDR1 MDHEN, CDR2 SYDVKM. Trimming left V 6 bases short and J 3 bases short, with 12 bases between. The CDR3 DNA is TGTGCCAGCAGCCAGCCAGGGGTTGGGGCCAACGTCCTGACTTTC. Translating gives CASSQPGVGANVLTF.

The chain employs TRBV24-1 and TRBJ1-1; unclear D gene. The germline CDR1 and CDR2 sequences are KGHDR and SFDVKD. The CDR3 covers 14 residues. Trimming cost V 0 bases and J 6 bases, with 10 bases left between them. This CDR3 reads CATSDLQLRAEAFF. The CDR3 bases are TGTGCCACCAGTGATTTGCAATTGAGGGCTGAAGCTTTCTTT.

The chain employs TRBV6-1 and TRBJ2-1; a possible D gene is TRBD2 (6 bases). CDR3 size: 16 residues. Germline V CDR1 and CDR2: MNHNS, SASEGT. V gave up 3 bases and J gave up 7 bases, with 19 bases separating them. CDR3 sequence (DNA): TGTGCCAGCAGTGACCCCGGGACTTGGCTTATGAATGAGCAGTTCTTC. Protein sequence: CASSDPGTWLMNEQFF.

The CDR3 loop reads CASSSLTGNTEAFF. In DNA, the CDR3 is TGTGCCAGCAGTTCCTTAACAGGGAACACTGAAGCTTTCTTT. The chain links TRBV6-5 to TRBJ1-1; possibly TRBD1 for D (5 bases). The CDR3 extends over 14 amino acids. Germline V CDR1 and CDR2: MNHEY, SVGAGI. V was clipped by 4 bases and J by 1 base, with 10 bases between them.

CDR3 loop: CASSMGLRETQYF. CDR3 nucleotide sequence: TGTGCCAGTAGTATGGGACTTCGGGAGACCCAGTACTTC. The rearrangement uses TRBV19 and TRBJ2-5, with a weak D call TRBD2 (6 bases). This CDR3 is built from 13 residues. CDR1 and CDR2 from the germline V gene are LNHDA and SQIVND (reference sequence). V lost 3 bases to trimming and J lost 5 bases, with 10 bases between them.

The chain has TRBV21-1 and TRBJ1-1; the D call TRBD1 from the table was never checked on the DNA. TRBV21-1 is flagged as a pseudogene. The CDR3 contains 16 residues. In DNA, the CDR3 is TGTGCCAGCCTGAAGCAGGGTGAGGAAGAGGAAACTGAAGCTTTCTTT. Its protein is CASLKQGEEEETEAFF.

This chain connects TRBV19 to TRBJ2-3, with D unclear. The CDR3 totals 14 residues. V was pared by 7 bases and J by 1 base, with 12 bases between. Germline V gene sequence: CDR1 LNHDA, CDR2 SQIVND (reference sequence). The CDR3 DNA follows: TGTGCCAGTAAAGAGGCGCTTCGCACAGATACGCAGTATTTT. It is translated as CASKEALRTDTQYF.